One sample yielded the 17 T cell receptor beta chains listed below, sequenced in a study of blood T cell repertoires in COVID-19. Only in-frame clones appear in the TCRdb table, and some are missing; sequencing was by immunoSEQ multiplex PCR. The sample shows about 120,000 clones, about nine tenths of them seen only once. The sequenced material came from peripheral blood. All receptors derive from a human donor with active COVID-19. The donor label of this sample is uncertain.

The V and J genes are TRBV11-3 and TRBJ2-5, with TRBD2 matching 14 bases. This CDR3 is built from 18 residues. V trimming: 5 bases; J trimming: 4 bases; junction bases outside the gene matches: 12. The germline V gene has CDR1 SGHNT and CDR2 YENEEA. CDR3 loop: CASSAVSLTSGGAETQYF. The CDR3 DNA follows: TGTGCCAGCAGCGCCGTATCACTGACTAGCGGGGGGGCAGAGACCCAGTACTTC.

The chain uses TRBV5-4 and TRBJ1-2; D uncertain. CDR3 length: 11 residues. Trimming cost V 4 bases and J 6 bases, with 7 bases left between them. Germline V gives CDR1 SGHNT, CDR2 YYREEE (reference sequence). The CDR3 bases are TGTGCCAGCAGCCACATCGATGGCTACACCTTC. Translating it yields CASSHIDGYTF.

The genes are TRBV10-3 and TRBJ2-3, with TRBD1 matching over 7 bases. Losses at the gene ends were 6 bases for V and 0 bases for J; bases not matched to a gene: 0. The CDR3 consists of 13 residues. The germline CDR1 and CDR2 sequences are ENHRY and SYGVKD. The CDR3 DNA follows: TGTGCCATCAGGGGACAGAGCACAGATACGCAGTATTTT. Protein sequence: CAIRGQSTDTQYF.

This clone was seen just once. CDR3 region: CASSLPGFYGYTF. The CDR3 nucleotides are TGTGCCAGCAGCTTACCGGGGTTCTATGGCTACACCTTC. The rearrangement links TRBV7-8 to TRBJ1-2; no reliable D call. The V gene lost 2 bases and the J gene lost 4 bases, with 8 bases spanning the gap. CDR3 length: 13 amino acids. The germline gives CDR1 SGHVS, CDR2 FQNEAQ.

V is TRBV24-1 and J is TRBJ1-5; D may be TRBD1 (5 bases). Germline V lookup: CDR1 KGHDR, CDR2 SFDVKD. The CDR3 has 16 residues. The V gene lost 3 bases and the J gene lost 3 bases, with 14 bases spanning the gap. The CDR3 coding sequence is TGTGCCACCAGTGATCAGTCTTCCAGGGACAATCAGCCCCAGCATTTT. Its translation: CATSDQSSRDNQPQHF.

The chain couples TRBV5-4 to TRBJ2-3, with D maybe TRBD2 (5 bases). The length of the CDR3 is 15 residues. V was cut by 2 bases and J by 4 bases, with 14 bases left in between. Looked up from germline, CDR1 is SGHNT and CDR2 is YYREEE (reference sequence). The CDR3 loop reads CASSFRGSSADTQYF. Written as DNA, the CDR3 is TGTGCCAGCAGCTTTCGGGGTTCCAGCGCAGATACGCAGTATTTT.

In this sample, this clone turned up once. The J gene is TRBJ1-5, the V gene TRBV19; 8 bases fit TRBD1. CDR1 and CDR2 (germline): LNHDA, SQIVND (reference sequence). Trimming cost V 5 bases and J 2 bases; bases outside gene matches: 8. CDR3 length equals 16 residues. This CDR3 is CASSPRTGQRNQPQHF. CDR3 nucleotide sequence: TGTGCCAGTAGTCCAAGGACAGGGCAGCGCAATCAGCCCCAGCATTTT.

The rearrangement joins TRBV25-1 to TRBJ1-1; D is undetermined. Trimming shortened V by 4 bases and J by 11 bases, and 14 bases separated the two germline ends. The germline CDR1 and CDR2 sequences are MGHDK and SYGVNS. This CDR3 contains 12 residues. The CDR3 protein is CASSGSYIRAFF. CDR3 coding DNA: TGTGCCAGCAGTGGGTCGTATATACGGGCTTTCTTT.

This clone appeared once. The V gene is TRBV4-3, the J gene TRBJ1-6, with a tentative D call TRBD1 (5 bases). Germline CDR1 and CDR2: LGHNA and YSLEER. CDR3 length: 19 residues. Trimming stripped 0 bases from V and 0 bases from J, with 15 bases between. The CDR3 nucleotides are TGCGCCAGCAGCCAAGACTGGGCAGGGAAGAGCTCCTATAATTCACCCCTCCACTTT. Translated: CASSQDWAGKSSYNSPLHF.

V is TRBV28 and J is TRBJ2-7; TRBD1 agrees at 8 bases. The CDR3 consists of 14 residues. Germline assignment: CDR1 MDHEN and CDR2 SYDVKM. The V segment lost 8 bases and the J segment 7 bases; nucleotides outside the gene matches: 13. The CDR3: CASSYPGGSGEQYF. The CDR3 DNA reads as TGTGCCAGCTCTTACCCAGGGGGCTCTGGTGAGCAGTACTTC.

The chain is built from TRBV24-1 and TRBJ2-7; 10 nucleotides match TRBD1. The germline V gene has CDR1 KGHDR and CDR2 SFDVKD. J gave up 5 bases and V 4 bases, and 4 bases lay outside the gene matches. The CDR3 spans 14 residues. Here the CDR3 DNA reads TGTGCCACCAGTGACTCCGGGACAGGGGACGAGCAGTACTTC. Encoded protein: CATSDSGTGDEQYF.

V and J are TRBV6-4 and TRBJ1-4; 7 bases fit TRBD1. Unmatched junction bases numbered 15, after V lost 2 bases and J lost 0 bases. Germline CDR1 reads MRHNA; CDR2 reads SNTAGT. There are 20 residues in the CDR3. As DNA, the CDR3 is TGTGCCAGCAGTGACCAAACACCGACAGGGAGAGGGCCAACTAATGAAAAACTGTTTTTT. It yields the protein CASSDQTPTGRGPTNEKLFF.

The V gene is TRBV4-1, the J gene TRBJ1-6, with D perhaps TRBD1 (6 bases). V was trimmed by 0 bases and J by 3 bases, leaving 18 bases between them. Germline V gives CDR1 MGHRA, CDR2 YSYEKL. The CDR3 is 19 amino acids. In DNA form, the CDR3 reads TGCGCCAGCAGCCAAGACAAACCGGACAGTTTCAACTATAATTCACCCCTCCACTTT. Protein product: CASSQDKPDSFNYNSPLHF.

The gene calls are TRBV5-1 and TRBJ2-5; TRBD1 is a possible D gene (5 bases). V lost 0 bases and J lost 2, with 17 bases in between. The CDR3 is 17 residues long. Germline V gene lookup returns CDR1 SGHRS and CDR2 YFSETQ. The DNA for the CDR3 is TGCGCCAGCAGCTTGGGGATGAGGTTCAGGGCGCAAGAGACCCAGTACTTC. Translated: CASSLGMRFRAQETQYF.

CDR3 nucleotides: TGTGCCAGCAGTTCCCTCCGGACAGGGGCTCAGCCCCAGCATTTT. Protein sequence: CASSSLRTGAQPQHF. The V and J genes are TRBV6-2 or TRBV6-3 and TRBJ1-5; 9 bases are a match to TRBD1. Looked up from germline, CDR1 is MNHEY and CDR2 is SVGEGT. CDR3 length: 15 residues. J lost 6 bases, V lost 4 bases, and 7 bases had no gene match.

The chain joins TRBV9 to TRBJ2-4; maybe TRBD1 (6 bases). The V end was cut by 0 bases, the J end by 3 bases, with 10 bases between. This CDR3 is 15 amino acids long. Germline CDR1 reads SGDLS; CDR2 reads YYNGEE. The CDR3 DNA is TGTGCCAGCAGCGTAGAAACAGGGAGCAAAAACATTCAGTACTTC. Its protein is CASSVETGSKNIQYF.

This clone was seen once. The chain uses TRBV19 and TRBJ2-5; tentatively, D is TRBD1 (6 bases). This CDR3 region has 15 residues. V shed 4 bases and J shed 1 base, with 13 bases lying between them. The germline V gene encodes CDR1 LNHDA and CDR2 SQIVND (reference sequence). The CDR3 reads CASSKRQGLQETQYF. The CDR3 DNA reads as TGTGCCAGTAGTAAAAGGCAGGGGCTCCAAGAGACCCAGTACTTC.